Presented here are 13 T cell receptor beta chains from one specimen sequenced in a study of blood T cell repertoires in COVID-19. Method: immunoSEQ multiplex PCR; TCRdb's copy keeps in-frame clones and lacks some. The repertoire consists of hundreds of thousands of clones, with roughly 90% occurring once and the leading ten covering just over 2.5%. The material sequenced was PBMCs or T cells enriched from blood (not recorded which). These receptors came from a woman aged 25-40 years with acute COVID-19.

The J gene is TRBJ1-1, the V gene TRBV5-1, with 9 nucleotides matching TRBD1. The CDR3 totals 14 residues. The germline V gene encodes CDR1 SGHRS and CDR2 YFSETQ. V lost 7 bases to trimming and J lost 1 base; unmatched junction nucleotides: 5. CDR3 sequence (DNA): TGCGCCAGCGGGACAGGGACGGGGAACACTGAAGCTTTCTTT. Translation: CASGTGTGNTEAFF.

The rearrangement uses TRBV29-1 and TRBJ2-1; D remains unclear. The germline V gene has CDR1 SQVTM and CDR2 ANQGSEA. The CDR3 sequence is 15 residues long. V dropped 7 bases and J dropped 2 bases, with 18 bases sitting between them. This chain's CDR3 is CSARLSGGAYNEQFF. CDR3 coding DNA: TGCAGCGCCCGACTCAGTGGCGGCGCCTACAATGAGCAGTTCTTC.

The chain uses TRBV6-2 or TRBV6-3 and TRBJ1-2; no definite D call. Germline CDR1 is MNHEY and CDR2 is SVGEGT. The CDR3 extends over 12 amino acids. V gave up 5 bases and J gave up 5 bases, with 9 bases separating them. DNA for the CDR3: TGTGCCAGCAGTACGACAAATTATGGCTACACCTTC. Protein: CASSTTNYGYTF.

The chain employs TRBV5-1 and TRBJ2-5; TRBD2 is a possible D gene (5 bases). CDR1 and CDR2 (germline): SGHRS, YFSETQ. Trimming pared 0 bases from V and 5 bases from J, leaving 8 bases between. This CDR3 contains 13 residues. CDR3 in amino acids: CASSLVRRETQYF. In nucleotides, the CDR3 is TGCGCCAGCAGCTTGGTCCGGAGGGAGACCCAGTACTTC.

The rearrangement joins TRBV6-6 to TRBJ1-2, with 8 bases lining up with TRBD1. Per germline, CDR1 MNHNY and CDR2 SVGAGI (reference sequence). V shed 5 bases and J 4 bases; nucleotides not matched to a gene: 9. This CDR3 has 15 amino acids. The DNA for the CDR3 is TGTGCCAGCAGTGACGCGACAGGGGTGTTCTATGGCTACACCTTC. Translating gives CASSDATGVFYGYTF.

V is TRBV7-9 and J is TRBJ1-4; weak D call: TRBD1 (6 bases). V lost 11 bases to trimming and J lost 8 bases, with 12 bases between them. Germline CDR1 is SEHNR and CDR2 is FQNEAQ (reference sequence). This CDR3 comprises 11 residues. CDR3 region: CAAGEGEKLFF. The CDR3 region has the DNA TGTGCCGCAGGGGAAGGGGAAAAACTGTTTTTT.

The chain uses TRBV2 and TRBJ2-2, with TRBD2 matching 8 bases. Unmatched junction bases numbered 5, after V lost 4 bases and J lost 7 bases. Germline V gene sequence: CDR1 SNHLY, CDR2 FYNNEI. This CDR3 spans 14 amino acids. The CDR3 spells CASSVGLEGGELFF. CDR3 nucleotides: TGTGCCAGCAGTGTGGGACTAGAGGGCGGGGAGCTGTTTTTT.

This clone was recorded once. This rearrangement joins TRBV12-5 to TRBJ2-6, with 8 bases lining up with TRBD2. The trim removed 8 bases at V and 2 bases at J, leaving 2 bases unmatched. Per the germline V gene, CDR1 is LGHNT and CDR2 is FRNRAP. This CDR3 comprises 14 residues. The CDR3 DNA follows: TGTGCTAGTAGCGGGAGTCCTGGGGCCAACGTCCTGACTTTC. It is translated as CASSGSPGANVLTF.

This clone was seen once. The V gene is TRBV5-1, the J gene TRBJ1-6; 7 positions match TRBD1. Trimming took 4 bases from V and 8 from J; bases not matched to a gene: 6. The CDR3 consists of 14 residues. Per the germline V gene, CDR1 is SGHRS and CDR2 is YFSETQ. The CDR3 region has the DNA TGCGCCAGCAGCATCGGACAGGAATATTCACCCCTCCACTTT. Translating gives CASSIGQEYSPLHF.

The CDR3 reads CASSLAYDSGGAGETQYF. DNA for the CDR3: TGTGCCAGCAGCTTGGCCTATGATAGCGGGGGGGCCGGGGAGACCCAGTACTTC. The chain joins TRBV5-4 to TRBJ2-5; 11 positions agree with TRBD2. The length of the CDR3 is 18 residues. Germline assignment: CDR1 SGHNT and CDR2 YYREEE (reference sequence). Trimming took 0 bases from V and 5 from J; bases not matched to a gene: 12.

This chain joins TRBV10-3 and TRBJ1-2; D is possibly TRBD1 (5 bases). The V gene's germline CDR1 is ENHRY and CDR2 SYGVKD. CDR3 size: 13 residues. The V and J ends lost 6 bases and 2 bases respectively, with 10 bases between them. For the CDR3, the DNA is TGTGCCATCAGAGGACAACTGAACTATGGCTACACCTTC. This codes for CAIRGQLNYGYTF.

The rearrangement links TRBV4-3 to TRBJ2-3; 8 bases line up with TRBD2. Germline V gene data show CDR1 as LGHNA and CDR2 as YSLEER. The CDR3 spans 17 residues. The V and J ends lost 0 bases and 1 base, in that order; junction bases with no gene match: 6. The DNA of the CDR3 is TGCGCCAGCAGCCAAGAGGGAAGCGGGGGTGGCACAGATACGCAGTATTTT. It is translated as CASSQEGSGGGTDTQYF.

This chain links TRBV6-6 with TRBJ1-1; D gene unclear. There are 15 residues in the CDR3. Trimming cost V 6 bases and J 1 base, with 15 bases left between them. Looked up from germline, CDR1 is MNHNY and CDR2 is SVGAGI (reference sequence). In DNA form, the CDR3 reads TGTGCCAGCAGACCCCATTTTGCGGGGAACACTGAAGCTTTCTTT. The encoded protein is CASRPHFAGNTEAFF.